The 18 T cell receptor beta chains reported below all come from one sample, sequenced in a study of CD8 T cells in cerebrospinal fluid in Alzheimer's disease. Following a re-call of the 10x single-cell sequencing reads, TCRdb has one entry per CDR3 protein and lacks DNA. This table holds 1,000 to 1,300 distinct CDR3 sequences. Sequencing was done on a sample of cerebrospinal fluid. The receptors originated from a human donor in good health.

By frequency, this clonotype registers medium-sized (0.01 to 0.1%). V gene TRBV28 combines with J gene TRBJ1-1. Germline CDR1 MDHEN, CDR2 SYDVKM. The CDR3 length is 12 residues. The CDR3 reads CASSQDGVEAFF. Full variable domain (outside the CDR3, taken from reference TRBV28 and TRBJ1-1): DVKVTQSSRYLVKRTGEKVFLECVQDMDHENMFWYRQDPGLGLRLIYFSYDVKMKEKGDIPEGYSVSREKKERFSLILESASTNQTSMYLCASSQDGVEAFFGQGTRLTVV.

This chain uses TRBV5-1 with TRBJ2-1; the TCRdb call, TRBD1, lacks DNA for checking. The germline V gene has CDR1 SGHRS and CDR2 YFSETQ. The CDR3 has 14 residues. The CDR3: CASSSKGQDDEQFF.

This clonotype is identified as hyperexpanded (1% or more) from frequency. The CDR3 protein is CASGAREPYNEQFF. The chain combines TRBV2 with TRBJ2-1; the D gene TCRdb calls, TRBD1, cannot be checked with no DNA. CDR3 length equals 14 residues. The V gene's germline CDR1 is SNHLY and CDR2 FYNNEI.

Considering frequency, this clonotype is large. The V call is TRBV2, the J call TRBJ2-3; TCRdb designates TRBD2, a call that cannot be tested without DNA. CDR3 length equals 15 residues. Germline V gene lookup returns CDR1 SNHLY and CDR2 FYNNEI. This CDR3 is CASSLGGGGTDTQYF.

The rearrangement links TRBV28 to TRBJ1-3; TCRdb's D call of TRBD1 is untestable without DNA. CDR3 size: 15 residues. Germline V CDR1 and CDR2: MDHEN, SYDVKM. CDR3 sequence: CASSLPGTVGNTIYF.

This clonotype ranks as medium-sized in terms of frequency. V gene TRBV20-1 combines with J gene TRBJ2-5. The length of the CDR3 is 14 residues. Germline V gives CDR1 DFQATT, CDR2 SNEGSKA (reference sequence). CDR3: CSARPLGNQETQYF.

Considering frequency, this clonotype is medium-sized. CDR3 amino acids: CASSMGSNEQFF. This chain joins TRBV7-6 and TRBJ2-1; the TRBD2 assignment by TCRdb is unverifiable without DNA. The V gene's germline CDR1 is SGHVS and CDR2 FNYEAQ. The length of the CDR3 is 12 residues.

This clonotype registers medium-sized by frequency. This chain uses TRBV5-6 with TRBJ1-4; TCRdb's D call, TRBD1, is unchecked because there is no DNA. The germline V gene has CDR1 SGHDT and CDR2 YYEEEE. The CDR3 loop spans 12 amino acids. CDR3 residues: CASSSEGEKLFF.

This clonotype is deemed medium-sized by its frequency. The genes are TRBV30 and TRBJ2-2. The length of the CDR3 is 14 residues. Germline CDR1 is GTSNPN and CDR2 is SVGIG (reference sequence). CDR3 residues: CAWSVRPSTGELFF.

This clonotype ranks as medium-sized in terms of frequency. The chain links TRBV29-1 to TRBJ1-1. Germline V gives CDR1 SQVTM, CDR2 ANQGSEA. The CDR3 extends over 14 amino acids. CDR3 amino acids: CSAMTGVMNTEAFF.

In terms of frequency, this clonotype is large. The chain couples TRBV28 to TRBJ2-7. The CDR3 totals 14 residues. CDR1 is MDHEN and CDR2 is SYDVKM in the germline V gene. CDR3 in amino acids: CASSLGGTAHEQYF.

This chain connects TRBV2 to TRBJ2-7; the D gene TCRdb calls, TRBD1, cannot be checked with no DNA. CDR1 is SNHLY, CDR2 FYNNEI, per germline. The CDR3 is 18 residues long. CDR3 residues: CASSLDRETNTGGGEQYF. Full variable domain (outside the CDR3, taken from reference TRBV2 and TRBJ2-7): EPEVTQTPSHQVTQMGQEVILRCVPISNHLYFYWYRQILGQKVEFLVSFYNNEISEKSEIFDDQFSVERPDGSNFTLKIRSTKLEDSAMYFCASSLDRETNTGGGEQYFGPGTRLTVT.

In terms of frequency, this clonotype is large. This chain joins TRBV6-1 and TRBJ1-6; as DNA is missing, the TRBD1 call by TCRdb cannot be tested. Looked up from germline, CDR1 is MNHNS and CDR2 is SASEGT. The length of the CDR3 is 14 residues. The CDR3 here is CASNGQGRVSPLHF.

This clonotype counts as medium-sized by frequency. The chain is built from TRBV30 and TRBJ2-1; the TCRdb D gene call, TRBD2, has no DNA to confirm it. The germline CDR1 and CDR2 sequences are GTSNPN and SVGIG (reference sequence). The CDR3 is made up of 14 amino acids. This chain's CDR3 is CAWSVWLANNEQFF.

Frequency places this clonotype as large. The J gene is TRBJ2-7, the V gene TRBV5-1; TCRdb names TRBD2, which stays unverified in the absence of DNA. The CDR3 totals 16 residues. The germline CDR1 and CDR2 sequences are SGHRS and YFSETQ. The CDR3 loop is CASSSGLPGLPREQYF.

By frequency, this clonotype registers medium-sized. The chain is built from TRBV5-1 and TRBJ2-5; TCRdb calls TRBD2, which cannot be checked without DNA. The CDR3 sequence is 14 residues long. The germline CDR1 and CDR2 sequences are SGHRS and YFSETQ. The CDR3 protein is CASSPGRVRETQYF.

In terms of frequency, this clonotype is medium-sized. The CDR3 protein is CASSYRPEGAEAFF. The chain combines TRBV6-6 with TRBJ1-1; the TCRdb D gene call, TRBD1, has no DNA to confirm it. In germline, CDR1 is MNHNY, CDR2 SVGAGI (reference sequence). CDR3 length equals 14 residues.

This clonotype is classed as medium-sized by frequency. The chain couples TRBV18 to TRBJ2-7; TCRdb returns TRBD1, unconfirmable since there is no DNA. This CDR3 region has 14 residues. The germline V gene encodes CDR1 KGHSH and CDR2 LQKENI. This chain's CDR3 is CASSPGTASYEQYF.